This section outlines one T cell receptor (beta chain) sequence together with its context. Its antigen remains unidentified. The V gene's germline CDR1 is DFQATT and CDR2 SNEGSKA (reference sequence). The CDR3 length is 11 residues. Trimming pared 3 bases from V and 5 bases from J, leaving 7 bases between. This entry comes from a study of blood T cells in healthy people across ages. Study conclusions and caveats: Underestimates were what the diversity estimates from one million T cells were considered to be. Naive T cell percentage strongly correlated with TCR beta diversity.

Together with a sample-barcoded 5' primer, a J-beta primer mix was included in a second PCR lasting about 7 to 12 cycles. TCRdb re-called the 5' RACE reads through MiXCR, storing one row per CDR3 protein. The sample carries about 830,000 distinct CDR3 sequences, roughly 50% recorded once. Donors were healthy Caucasian individuals from Russia aged roughly 6 to 90. This rearrangement joins TRBV20-1 to TRBJ1-1; no firm D call. Sequencing was done on a sample of blood. This TCR came from a man aged 25 to 45 in good health. The CDR3 DNA reads TGCAGTGCTAGGAGGGAAACTGAAGCTTTCTTT. Protein sequence: CSARRETEAFF.